One sample yielded the 5 T cell receptor beta chains listed below, sequenced in a study of shared clonotypes between healthy human individuals. Sequencing used immunoSEQ multiplex PCR; TCRdb keeps in-frame clones, though not all of them. Among about 2 million clones listed, 85% to 95% were seen once. Sequencing was done on a sample of naive CD4+ T cells sorted from blood. Subset noted: CD45RA+ positively selected. The source of these receptors is a man younger than 30 in good health.

The V call is TRBV11-2, the J call TRBJ2-1; 12 nucleotides line up with TRBD2. Germline-derived CDR1 and CDR2 are SGHAT and FQNNGV. CDR3 length: 16 amino acids. V gave up 1 base and J gave up 9 bases; unmatched junction bases: 7. This chain's CDR3 is CASSLGLAGGPGEQFF. The CDR3 DNA is TGTGCCAGCAGCTTAGGGCTAGCGGGAGGGCCAGGTGAGCAGTTCTTC.

The chain recombines TRBV7-2 with TRBJ1-1; no firm D call. The V end was cut by 6 bases, the J end by 3 bases, with 14 bases between. The germline V gene has CDR1 SGHTA and CDR2 FQGNSA. The CDR3 contains 14 residues. In DNA form, the CDR3 reads TGTGCCAGCAGGGAACAGATTTTCGACACTGAAGCTTTCTTT. Translation gives CASREQIFDTEAFF.

This chain uses TRBV11-2 with TRBJ1-1, with 12 nucleotides matching TRBD1. With 4 bases clipped from V and 4 bases from J, the junction kept 4 bases outside the gene matches. Germline V lookup: CDR1 SGHAT, CDR2 FQNNGV. The CDR3 extends over 15 amino acids. The CDR3 spells CASSSGQGAGTEAFF. CDR3 nucleotide sequence: TGTGCCAGCAGCTCGGGACAGGGGGCCGGCACTGAAGCTTTCTTT.

A word on this clone: A much larger clone lies one base from this, so it may be a read error. The CDR3 region is CASNPTGNYGYTF. The CDR3 nucleotides read TGTGCCAGCAACCCGACAGGGAACTATGGCTACACCTTC. The chain couples TRBV2 to TRBJ1-2, with 7 nucleotides matching TRBD1. V was clipped by 7 bases and J by 2 bases; unmatched bases: 4. The germline gives CDR1 SNHLY, CDR2 FYNNEI. This CDR3 is built from 13 residues.

As regards this clone: Other DNA sequences in the sample encode the same CDR3. The chain uses TRBV6-5 and TRBJ2-7, with D uncertain. V was clipped by 6 bases and J by 4 bases, with 10 bases between them. The germline gives CDR1 MNHEY, CDR2 SVGAGI. This CDR3 has 12 amino acids. CDR3 region: CASSPTPYEQYF. Written as DNA, the CDR3 is TGTGCCAGCAGCCCCACGCCTTACGAGCAGTACTTC.